This TCR beta chain was obtained from a study of T cell repertoires in cytomegalovirus infection. TCRdb ran MiXCR on the reads and lists one entry per CDR3 protein. The sample shows under 850,000 distinct CDR3 sequences, about 33% of them seen only once. As for this clonotype: Its specificity is unknown.

The TCR was taken from a human donor in good health (CMV status not recorded). Some clones in this sample may be carry-over from other donors' samples. The sequences come from cultured PBMCs, collected from culture after CMV antigen stimulation.

The CDR3 is CASSQLQLGETQYF. The CDR3 bases are TGCGCCAGCAGCCAACTCCAACTGGGAGAGACCCAGTACTTC. The rearrangement uses TRBV4-1 and TRBJ2-5, with D unclear. This CDR3 comprises 14 residues. Trimming left V 2 bases short and J 4 bases short, with 11 bases between. The germline V gene encodes CDR1 MGHRA and CDR2 YSYEKL.